This TCR beta chain was captured in a study of T cells in Graves' hyperthyroidism and ophthalmopathy (dated by TCRdb to between 2018 and 2020). Study-level background: Peripheral blood was collected at initial diagnosis, before any treatment. To identify distinguishing TCR V-J signatures, a discovery cohort of around 98 patients was used, comprising 43 with Graves' ophthalmopathy and about 59 with stable Graves' hyperthyroidism. An independent validation cohort of around 19 hyperthyroidism patients and 17 patients who later progressed to ophthalmopathy tested prospective prediction of ophthalmopathy. The approximately 95 discovery patients were divided at random into training and test sets in a 7:3 ratio. In addition, the study compared T-cell repertoires in thyroid tissue and in blood from about 6 Graves' hyperthyroidism patients. Once sampling was done, hyperthyroidism patients were given methimazole at a starting dose of 30 mg daily, whereas ophthalmopathy patients were given high-dose intravenous methylprednisolone. According to the paper, TCR Vbeta CDR3 sequencing was carried out on 135 peripheral blood samples, which came from approximately 43 ophthalmopathy, fewer than 80 hyperthyroidism and about 17 progressor patients.

This clonotype came up many times. This clone's antigen is unknown. Base qualities are not recorded, but no much larger clone differs from it by a single base. A patient counted as having stable Graves' hyperthyroidism if no progression to ophthalmopathy occurred over 18 months of follow-up. Hyperthyroidism patients were newly diagnosed, with disease duration under 2 months, and aged 18 to 65 years. Patients with uncontrolled infections, other autoimmune diseases, pregnancy or lactation were excluded. Diagnoses were established on the basis of clinical symptoms, serum thyroxine and TRAb, thyroid ultrasound, and orbital computed tomography. PBMCs were isolated from roughly 10 ml of fresh peripheral blood by Ficoll-Paque density gradient centrifugation. Total RNA was extracted using Trizol reagent, and RNA quality was assessed on an Agilent 2100 Bioanalyzer. Amplification of TCR beta CDR3 regions was carried out from RNA transcripts. For the first round of RT-PCR on the TCR CDR3, the HTBI primer set was used together with the Qiagen OneStep RT-PCR kit. A second multiplex PCR round built the libraries, followed by size selection and purification. Sequencing of the libraries was done on an Illumina HiSeq2000 using paired-end 100 bp reads. The original pipeline was this. SOAPnuke was used to process the raw data, throwing out any read that contained adapters or uncalled bases, had a mean Phred below 15, or lacked an exact constant-primer or identifier match. High-quality paired reads were merged with COPE v1.2.5, and unique nucleotide sequences were defined as clonotypes. Clonotypes were aligned to IMGT TRBV, TRBD and TRBJ reference segments using MiTCR v1.1. The analysis was restricted to V-J combinations with a frequency above 0.0001, which together covered roughly 99% of the repertoires. A TCS score was defined as the ratio of F50 (clonal expansion) to E x V (chaos), with BLOSUM62-based TCRdist applied between CDR3 peptides within each V-J. Welch's t-statistics and random forest reduced several hundred V-J features to roughly 13, which were used in a naive Bayes classifier (R e1071). TCRdb took the public reads, trimmed them with fastp at Q25, ran MiXCR for clone calling and kept in-frame beta chains. Rows are combined by CDR3 protein, so each entry shows the most common genes and DNA. The V and J calls, along with clone size, are taken from TCRdb and not from the paper's own processing. The sample includes approximately 600,000 distinct CDR3 sequences, with about a sixth observed a single time. In total, the top ten clones hold around 3.9% of the sample.

What the study reported, not specific to this receptor: Blood samples also contained most of the expanded thyroid clonotypes (frequency above 0.001), which suggests that blood repertoires may reflect thyroid immune responses. Sample size was not statistically predetermined, and blinding of investigators to group allocation was not performed. In validation, the model predicted progression to ophthalmopathy a median of 6.5 months before onset, with about 70% sensitivity and 72.22% specificity. Ophthalmopathy was separated from stable hyperthyroidism by a 13 V-J signature model, with 87.88% sensitivity and roughly 84% specificity obtained in cross-validation and 80%/75% obtained in testing.

CDR3 length: 15 amino acids, cysteine to phenylalanine. Just CDR3 DNA is preserved here, 45 bases in frame from base 1. For this chain, trimming is 5 bases at the V end and 4 bases at the J end, and the number of junction bases without a gene match is 10. The chain was built from TRBV12-3 or TRBV12-4 and TRBJ1-2, and TRBD1 aligns with 7 junction nucleotides. This sequence was found in a woman aged 25 to 39 with Graves' hyperthyroidism. The material sequenced was blood. The DNA reads TGTGCCAGCAGTCCCAACAGGGGCGATGGCTATGGCTACACCTTC. Its protein reads: CASSPNRGDGYGYTF.